The rows below give T cell receptor beta chains drawn from one sample of a study of T cell responses to AZD1222 COVID-19 vaccine. The data were produced by immunoSEQ multiplex PCR, yet TCRdb's version contains in-frame clones alone and is incomplete. The table has 100,000 to 150,000 clones, 91% seen once; the top ten hold under 2%. The specimen comprised peripheral blood, sampled 28 days after the second AZD1222 dose. These receptors came from an adult who received the AZD1222 COVID-19 vaccine. Both conserved end residues are part of each CDR3. Expanded clones get a size class; other rows say once, few or many, or leave the size out.

len	abundance	v_gene	j_gene	CDR3aa
15	.	TRBV7-3	TRBJ2-3	CASSFKGLGTDTQYF
13	.	TRBV12-3/TRBV12-4	TRBJ1-2	CASNSLGNYGYTF
13	once	TRBV27	TRBJ2-2	CASSGAYTGELFF
15	.	TRBV5-1	TRBJ1-2	CASSPATGPIYGYTF
15	.	TRBV18	TRBJ1-2	CASSSGTAPNYGYTF
13	.	TRBV19	TRBJ1-5	CASSRQGDQPQHF
17	.	TRBV6-1	TRBJ2-3	CASSEDLWGGAEDTQYF
14	.	TRBV5-6	TRBJ1-3	CASSFWVSGNTIYF
16	.	TRBV3-1/TRBV3-2	TRBJ1-2	CASSPEVGQGVIGYTF
14	once	TRBV7-9	TRBJ1-2	CASSPQGGRGGYTF
14	.	TRBV11-2	TRBJ1-1	CASSFTGQGGEAFF
13	.	TRBV21-1	TRBJ2-5	CASSKEGRETQYF
14	.	TRBV7-9	TRBJ1-5	CASTKGGLNQPQHF
15	.	TRBV7-3	TRBJ2-2	CASSLGQQNTGQLFF
12	.	TRBV24-1	TRBJ2-1	CATSDISDEQFF
16	once	TRBV5-4	TRBJ2-5	CASSSRLAGGGETQYF
14	.	TRBV5-6	TRBJ2-4	CASSPTGAKNIQYF
14	.	TRBV15	TRBJ1-1	CATSRDGVGRRAFF
16	.	TRBV5-6	TRBJ1-1	CASSWGGGTGVRKAFF
16	once	TRBV11-2	TRBJ2-1	CASSVPGLAGYNEQFF
14	.	TRBV27	TRBJ2-3	CASSFGYRTDTQYF
14	.	TRBV10-3	TRBJ2-3	CAISEGAATDTQYF
11	.	TRBV2	TRBJ2-1	CASRAYNEQFF
13	.	TRBV24-1	TRBJ1-2	CATSDTGRYGYTF
11	few	TRBV30	TRBJ2-5	CAWSQLKTQYF
15	.	TRBV9	TRBJ2-1	CASSVGLAGGNEQFF
17	.	TRBV5-5	TRBJ2-6	CASSPSGSRSGANVLTF
13	.	TRBV7-9	TRBJ1-4	CASSLVGSEKLFF
14	.	TRBV5-6	TRBJ1-1	CASSLGVGYTEAFF
13	once	TRBV12-3/TRBV12-4	TRBJ1-5	CASSFTRDQPQHF
13	few	TRBV30	TRBJ1-2	CAWSVQGFYGYTF
14	.	TRBV3-1/TRBV3-2	TRBJ1-2	CASSQEAGGYGYTF
14	once	TRBV7-2	TRBJ2-5	CASSWSGGAETQYF
15	.	TRBV10-3	TRBJ2-1	CAISDASGGPNEQFF
18	.	TRBV15	TRBJ2-5	CATSRDGPWTGRGETQYF
14	.	TRBV5-1	TRBJ1-6	CASSTPGLTSPLHF
13	.	TRBV2	TRBJ2-1	CASSLTGGDEQFF
12	once	TRBV5-8	TRBJ1-4	CASSPSGIELFF
12	.	TRBV5-4	TRBJ2-3	CASSLVADTQYF
12	.	TRBV7-9	TRBJ1-6	CASSYPDRALHF
11	.	TRBV2	TRBJ1-2	CASSDLGGYTF
16	.	TRBV19	TRBJ2-3	CASSTRLAGNTDTQYF
13	once	TRBV7-6	TRBJ1-1	CASVGLKNTEAFF
14	.	TRBV19	TRBJ1-6	CASRRDRQDSPLHF
16	.	TRBV6-5	TRBJ1-2	CASSYTKPGGSYGYTF
16	.	TRBV5-1	TRBJ2-5	CASSSLRQGAIETQYF
13	.	TRBV7-2	TRBJ1-2	CASSSDWNYGYTF
14	.	TRBV2	TRBJ1-5	CASSPGGPNQPQHF